What follows are 24 T cell receptor beta chains derived from one specimen sequenced in a study of immune heterogeneity within non-small cell lung tumors. Using 32 V and 13 J primers, multiplex PCR amplified TCR beta CDR3. MiXCR, applied by TCRdb to the multiplex PCR reads, yields one record per CDR3 protein. The data contain approximately 9,500 distinct CDR3 sequences, more than 25% of them seen just once; the ten biggest clones take up 25% to 30%. Bulk tumor genomic DNA served as template, at roughly 600 ng per sample. During surgery, each primary tumor gave multiple biopsies spaced as far apart as possible. Patients had untreated, newly diagnosed non-small cell lung cancer and underwent curative surgery. Sequenced: lung tumor tissue. All receptors come from a woman between 45 and 60 years old with non-small cell lung cancer.

Of note for this clonotype: This may be a read error: a much more frequent sequence differs by one nucleotide. The chain recombines TRBV3-1 with TRBJ2-1; 12 bases are a match to TRBD2. The CDR3 is made up of 15 amino acids. Germline V lookup: CDR1 LGHDT, CDR2 YNNKEL (reference sequence). The CDR3: CGSTSSGGANNEQFF. Here the CDR3 DNA reads TGTGGCAGTACCTCTAGCGGGGGGGCCAACAATGAGCAGTTCTTC.

With regard to this clonotype: One junction end does not reproduce the germline sequence, and a read error may be involved. This chain links TRBV3-1 with TRBJ1-2; 7 nucleotides match TRBD1. The CDR3 length is 15 residues. Germline lookup yields CDR1 LGHDT and CDR2 YNNKEL (reference sequence). CDR3 in DNA: TGTGCCATCAGCCTGGGACAGACCCGCGTCTATGGCTACACCTTC. Its translation: CAISLGQTRVYGYTF.

Judged by abundance, this clonotype is medium-sized (0.01 to 0.1%). The genes are TRBV4-1 and TRBJ1-3; D may be TRBD1 (5 bases). Looked up from germline, CDR1 is MGHRA and CDR2 is YSYEKL. The V and J ends lost 0 bases and 4 bases respectively, with 7 bases between them. The CDR3 extends over 14 amino acids. The CDR3 is CASSQEGVGNTIYF. In DNA form, the CDR3 reads TGCGCCAGCAGCCAAGAAGGGGTCGGAAACACCATATATTTT.

This clonotype was observed many times. The rearrangement uses TRBV6-1 and TRBJ1-5, with D possibly TRBD1 on 6 matching bases. The CDR3 runs to 17 residues. The V end lost 4 bases, the J end lost 2 bases, and 18 bases lay between the germline ends. Germline lookup yields CDR1 MNHNS and CDR2 SASEGT. The CDR3: CASSGTWGRGGNQPQHF. As DNA, the CDR3 is TGTGCCAGCAGTGGGACTTGGGGGCGCGGAGGCAATCAGCCCCAGCATTTT.

Regarding this clonotype: An end of the junction does not agree with germline; a read error may underlie this. V is TRBV7-8 and J is TRBJ1-4; TRBD1 aligns across 10 bases. Germline V gene lookup returns CDR1 SGHVS and CDR2 FQNEAQ. This CDR3 comprises 16 residues. The CDR3 sequence: CASSYRQGATNEKMFF. The DNA for the CDR3 is TGTGCCAGCAGCTACCGACAGGGGGCAACTAATGAAAAAATGTTTTTT.

Many counts were recorded for this clonotype. V gene TRBV24-1 combines with J gene TRBJ2-2; 10 bases are shared with TRBD1. Trimming cost V 7 bases and J 4 bases; bases outside gene matches: 5. This CDR3 comprises 15 residues. Looked up from germline, CDR1 is KGHDR and CDR2 is SFDVKD. The CDR3 is CATSDRGQGTGELFF. The CDR3 DNA sequence: TGTGCCACCAGCGACAGGGGGCAGGGCACCGGGGAGCTGTTTTTT.

This clonotype appeared once. This sequence may be a read error, since a much larger clone differs from it by one base. J is TRBJ2-2 and V is TRBV6-1; D is possibly TRBD1 or TRBD2 (5 bases each). The CDR3 covers 10 residues. Germline-derived CDR1 and CDR2 are MNHNS and SASEGT. In DNA form, the CDR3 reads TGTGCCAGCGGGGACGGGGAGCTGGTTTTT. It encodes CASGDGELVF.

By sample share, this clonotype is medium-sized. This rearrangement joins TRBV6-5 to TRBJ2-7; unclear D gene. Germline CDR1 is MNHEY and CDR2 is SVGAGI. Trimming pared 2 bases from V and 7 bases from J, leaving 12 bases between. This CDR3 has 13 amino acids. CDR3 residues: CASSYTTADEQYF. The DNA for the CDR3 is TGTGCCAGCAGTTACACGACCGCAGATGAGCAGTACTTC.

This clonotype has a count of ten or more. The chain joins TRBV7-2 to TRBJ2-7; D might be TRBD1 (5 bases). Trimming cost V 7 bases and J 2 bases, with 12 bases left between them. The length of the CDR3 is 13 residues. Germline lookup yields CDR1 SGHTA and CDR2 FQGNSA. The CDR3 region has the DNA TGTGCCAGCACCCAAGACAGAACCTACGAGCAGTACTTC. As protein: CASTQDRTYEQYF.

A few counts support this clonotype. V gene TRBV5-4 combines with J gene TRBJ1-1; possible D gene TRBD1, 6 bases. Germline V gene lookup returns CDR1 SGHNT and CDR2 YYREEE (reference sequence). There are 13 residues in the CDR3. Trimming pared 4 bases from V and 6 bases from J, leaving 13 bases between. The chain's CDR3 is CASSRNSGAEAFF. The CDR3 DNA reads TGTGCCAGCAGCCGGAACTCAGGGGCTGAAGCTTTCTTT.

The chain employs TRBV10-2 and TRBJ2-1; D not certain. Germline loops: CDR1 WSHSY, CDR2 SAAADI. This CDR3 is 15 amino acids long. Trimming removed 5 bases at V and 4 bases at J, with 15 bases between. In nucleotides, the CDR3 is TGCGCCAGCAGTCCTGGGGTCCCAAATTACAATGAGCAGTTCTTC. Its protein product is CASSPGVPNYNEQFF.

By proportion, this clonotype is medium-sized. The V and J genes are TRBV30 and TRBJ1-4, with 8 bases fitting TRBD1. The germline CDR1 and CDR2 sequences are GTSNPN and SVGIG (reference sequence). This CDR3 spans 12 amino acids. V gave up 7 bases and J gave up 8 bases; unmatched junction bases: 6. For the CDR3, the DNA is TGTGCCTCGAGACAGGGGAGGGAAAAACTGTTTTTT. Translating gives CASRQGREKLFF.

This clonotype was seen repeatedly, ten times or more. This chain uses TRBV3-1 with TRBJ2-7, with 12 bases fitting TRBD2. Germline V gene sequence: CDR1 LGHDT, CDR2 YNNKEL (reference sequence). The CDR3 contains 17 residues. Losses at the gene ends were 4 bases for V and 7 bases for J; bases not matched to a gene: 14. In DNA, the CDR3 is TGTGCCAGCAGCCCGAGCGGGGGCTTAACTAGCGGGAGGGAGCAGTACTTC. Amino acids: CASSPSGGLTSGREQYF.

The chain carries TRBV7-9 and TRBJ1-3; TRBD1 matches at 9 bases. CDR3 size: 15 residues. The trim removed 4 bases at V and 5 bases at J, leaving 6 bases unmatched. Germline CDR1 is SEHNR and CDR2 is FQNEAQ (reference sequence). The CDR3 sequence: CASSYRQGGRNTIYF. The CDR3 coding sequence is TGTGCCAGCAGCTACCGACAGGGGGGGCGAAACACCATATATTTT.

Regarding this clonotype: The CDR3 end shows no conserved phenylalanine or tryptophan, and so a read error is likely. The limits of the CDR3 on the DNA are not certain, so only TCRdb's listed CDR3 is given. The chain's CDR3 is CASSEYLRAYEQYFGP. The rearrangement links TRBV6-1 to TRBJ2-3; the table's D call TRBD2 went unverified against the DNA. The CDR3 spans 16 residues, counting both ends. Germline V CDR1 and CDR2: MNHNS, SASEGT.

Ten or more counts support this clonotype. The chain has TRBV12-3 or TRBV12-4 and TRBJ1-5, with D possibly TRBD1 on 6 matching bases. CDR3 length: 14 amino acids. The V end was cut by 7 bases, the J end by 4 bases, with 14 bases between. The DNA for the CDR3 is TGTGCCAGCACCTCGGGGACACCAAATCAGCCCCAGCATTTT. It yields the protein CASTSGTPNQPQHF.

In this sample, this clonotype turned up many times. The rearrangement uses TRBV28 and TRBJ1-2; maybe TRBD1 (5 bases). Germline loops: CDR1 MDHEN, CDR2 SYDVKM. Trimming stripped 2 bases from V and 5 bases from J, with 15 bases between. The CDR3 loop spans 15 amino acids. CDR3 sequence: CASSLAPRTPYGYTF. The CDR3 nucleotides read TGTGCCAGCAGTTTAGCCCCTAGGACACCATATGGCTACACCTTC.

Within the sample, this clonotype is medium-sized. The chain recombines TRBV20-1 with TRBJ1-2; 8 bases line up with TRBD1. V gave up 1 base and J gave up 4 bases; unmatched junction bases: 11. The germline gives CDR1 DFQATT, CDR2 SNEGSKA (reference sequence). This CDR3 has 16 amino acids. CDR3 amino acids: CSARAGAGGGSYGYTF. The CDR3 DNA is TGCAGTGCTAGAGCTGGGGCAGGGGGCGGAAGCTATGGCTACACCTTC.

As for this clonotype: Since a much larger clone is just one base distant, this may be a read error. The V and J genes are TRBV5-1 and TRBJ1-4; D gene uncertain. This CDR3 spans 14 amino acids. Germline assignment: CDR1 SGHRS and CDR2 YFSETQ. In DNA form, the CDR3 reads TGCGCCAGCAGAACAGCTGCAACTCATGAAAAACTGTTTTTT. It specifies CASRTAATHEKLFF.

This clonotype was recorded a few times. The CDR3 sequence: CASSLAGGAGELFF. DNA for the CDR3: TGTGCCAGCAGCTTAGCGGGAGGGGCCGGGGAGCTGTTTTTT. This rearrangement joins TRBV7-9 to TRBJ2-2, with TRBD2 identical over 7 bases. The germline gives CDR1 SEHNR, CDR2 FQNEAQ (reference sequence). CDR3 length equals 14 residues. The J segment lost 6 bases and the V segment lost 0 bases, leaving 1 base of the junction unmatched.

For this clonotype: A much larger clone lies a single base off, so this may be a read error. The V and J genes are TRBV10-1 and TRBJ2-1; 8 nucleotides match TRBD1. V was clipped by 6 bases and J by 4 bases; unmatched bases: 17. The germline V gene has CDR1 WNHNN and CDR2 SYGVQD (reference sequence). CDR3 size: 18 residues. The CDR3 loop reads CASRPGTGRKEHYNEQFF. In DNA, the CDR3 is TGCGCCAGCAGACCGGGGACAGGCCGAAAAGAGCATTACAATGAGCAGTTCTTC.

This clonotype is medium-sized. The chain links TRBV6-1 to TRBJ2-7; 9 nucleotides line up with TRBD1. CDR1 MNHNS and CDR2 SASEGT come from the germline V gene. With 6 bases clipped from V and 12 bases from J, the junction kept 9 bases outside the gene matches. CDR3 length equals 12 residues. CDR3 DNA: TGTGCCAGCAGGGGGTCCGGGACAGGGATGTACTTC. It encodes CASRGSGTGMYF.

This chain joins TRBV20-1 and TRBJ2-7; the match to TRBD1 covers 7 bases. The CDR3 has 15 amino acids. Losses at the gene ends were 4 bases for V and 6 bases for J; bases not matched to a gene: 15. Germline-derived CDR1 and CDR2 are DFQATT and SNEGSKA (reference sequence). DNA of the CDR3: TGCAGTGCTATGTTCACCGGGACAGCATACCCCGAGCAGTACTTC. This gives the protein CSAMFTGTAYPEQYF.

The chain recombines TRBV10-3 with TRBJ2-7; TRBD2 might be the D (7 bases). Trimming removed 0 bases from V and 2 bases from J, with 14 bases in between. Germline lookup yields CDR1 ENHRY and CDR2 SYGVKD. CDR3 size: 16 residues. CDR3 bases: TGTGCCATCAGTGAGTCGAGGGGGACTACCACCTACGAGCAGTACTTC. Encoded protein: CAISESRGTTTYEQYF.